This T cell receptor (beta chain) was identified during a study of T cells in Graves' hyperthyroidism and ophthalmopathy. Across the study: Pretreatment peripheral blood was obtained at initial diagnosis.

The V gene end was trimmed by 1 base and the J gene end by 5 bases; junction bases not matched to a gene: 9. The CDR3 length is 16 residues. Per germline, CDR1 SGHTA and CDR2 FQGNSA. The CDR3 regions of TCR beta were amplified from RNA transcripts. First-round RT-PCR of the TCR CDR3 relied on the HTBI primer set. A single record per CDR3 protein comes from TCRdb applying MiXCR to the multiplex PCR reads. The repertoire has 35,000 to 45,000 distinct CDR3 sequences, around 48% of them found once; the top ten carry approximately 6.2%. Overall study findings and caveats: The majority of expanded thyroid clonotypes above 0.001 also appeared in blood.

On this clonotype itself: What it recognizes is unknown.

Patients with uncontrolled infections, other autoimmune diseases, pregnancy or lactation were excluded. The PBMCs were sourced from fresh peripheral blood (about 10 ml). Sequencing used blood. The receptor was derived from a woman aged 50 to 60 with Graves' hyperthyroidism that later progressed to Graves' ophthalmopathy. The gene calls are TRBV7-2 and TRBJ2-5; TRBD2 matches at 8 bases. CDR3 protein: CASSLVVPGGRETQYF. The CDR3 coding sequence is TGTGCCAGCAGCTTAGTGGTACCGGGAGGGCGGGAGACCCAGTACTTC.